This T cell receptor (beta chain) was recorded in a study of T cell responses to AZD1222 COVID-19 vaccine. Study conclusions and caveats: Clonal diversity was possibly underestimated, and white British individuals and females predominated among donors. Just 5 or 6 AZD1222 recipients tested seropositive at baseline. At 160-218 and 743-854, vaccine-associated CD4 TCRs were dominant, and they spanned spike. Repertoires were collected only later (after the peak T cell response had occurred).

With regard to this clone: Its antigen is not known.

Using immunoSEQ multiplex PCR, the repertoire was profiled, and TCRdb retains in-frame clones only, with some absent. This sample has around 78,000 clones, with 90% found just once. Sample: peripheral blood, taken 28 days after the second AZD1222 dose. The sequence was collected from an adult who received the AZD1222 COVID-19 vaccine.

The CDR3 sequence: CSASWQGTNSPLHF. The CDR3 DNA is TGCAGTGCTAGTTGGCAGGGCACGAATTCACCCCTCCACTTT. The chain uses TRBV20-1 and TRBJ1-6, with D possibly TRBD1 on 5 matching bases. This CDR3 region has 14 residues. The V gene's germline CDR1 is DFQATT and CDR2 SNEGSKA (reference sequence). Trimming removed 3 bases at V and 7 bases at J, with 13 bases between.